This TCR beta chain was identified during a study of CD8 T cells in ankylosing spondylitis. Germline trimming cut 5 bases from V and 6 bases from J; bases unmatched to any gene: 7. CDR3 length: 13 amino acids. Germline lookup yields CDR1 SGHRS and CDR2 YFSETQ. This clonotype was detected many times. What it recognizes is unknown. TCRdb recomputed calls from the 5' RACE reads with MiXCR, one row per CDR3 protein. The sample records about 240,000 distinct CDR3 sequences, about 10% being singletons. Study outcomes and limitations: Matched synovial fluid from ankylosing spondylitis patients was reported to be enriched for disease-linked clones. CD8+ cells made up the disease-linked clones, which were relatively rare in peripheral blood.

The chain employs TRBV5-1 and TRBJ2-7, with 8 bases aligning to TRBD2. This TCR was recovered from a male donor with ankylosing spondylitis or in good health (not recorded which). The specimen was blood, either unsorted or a sorted T cell fraction (not recorded which). The CDR3 sequence: CASRLAAGGEQYF. The CDR3 nucleotides read TGCGCCAGCAGACTAGCGGCTGGGGGCGAGCAGTACTTC.